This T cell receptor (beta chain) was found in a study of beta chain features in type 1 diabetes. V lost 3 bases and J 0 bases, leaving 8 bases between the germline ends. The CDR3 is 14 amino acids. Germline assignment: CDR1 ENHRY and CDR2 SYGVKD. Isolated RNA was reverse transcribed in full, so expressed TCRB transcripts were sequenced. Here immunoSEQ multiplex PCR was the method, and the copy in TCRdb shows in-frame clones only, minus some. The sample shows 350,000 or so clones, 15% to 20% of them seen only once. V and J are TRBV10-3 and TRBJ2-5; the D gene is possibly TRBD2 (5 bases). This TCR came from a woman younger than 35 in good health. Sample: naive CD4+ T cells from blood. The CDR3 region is CAISDRTYQETQYF. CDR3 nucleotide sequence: TGTGCCATCAGTGATCGGACTTACCAAGAGACCCAGTACTTC.